This T cell receptor beta chain derives from a study of identifying expanded T cells in peripheral blood. Study-level results: Technical replicates showed roughly 1.2 changed clones; approximately 2 weeks around 15; four weeks 19.

After removal of 2 bases from V and 7 bases from J, the junction contained 5 bases not matched to a gene. The CDR3 length is 14 residues. The germline V gene encodes CDR1 SGHAT and CDR2 FQNNGV. A remark on this clone: Its cognate antigen is unknown.

Clones were read by immunoSEQ multiplex PCR, and TCRdb kept only the in-frame ones, dropping some. This repertoire shows 50,000 to 65,000 clones, about 85% found once; its top ten account for over 15%. Healthy donors had no documented immune events, such as infections, while sampled. The source material was blood. The receptor was derived from a person aged 18 to 75 in good health. V usage is TRBV11-2 and J usage is TRBJ2-1, with TRBD1 identical over 7 bases. In DNA, the CDR3 is TGTGCCAGCAGCTTAATGGGGACAGCAAATGAGCAGTTCTTC. The encoded protein is CASSLMGTANEQFF.